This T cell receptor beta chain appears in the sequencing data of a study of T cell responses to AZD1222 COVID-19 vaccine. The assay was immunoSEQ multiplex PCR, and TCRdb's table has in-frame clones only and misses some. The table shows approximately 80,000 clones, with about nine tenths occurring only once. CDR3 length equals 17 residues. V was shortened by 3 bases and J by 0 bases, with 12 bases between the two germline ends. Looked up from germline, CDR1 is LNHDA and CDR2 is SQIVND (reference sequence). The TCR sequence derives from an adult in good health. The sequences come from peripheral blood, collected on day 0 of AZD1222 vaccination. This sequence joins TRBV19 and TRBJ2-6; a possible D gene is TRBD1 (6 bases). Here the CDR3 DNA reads TGTGCCAGTAGTATTGGGGGCATCCTCTCTGGGGCCAACGTCCTGACTTTC. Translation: CASSIGGILSGANVLTF.